Listed below are T cell receptor beta chains from one sample, sequenced in a study of T cells in localized non-small cell lung cancer. TCRdb's copy holds only in-frame clones and misses some; the assay was immunoSEQ multiplex PCR. This sample has some 49,000 clones, with around 86% found just once. Sequenced material: peripheral blood mononuclear cells, taken before any cancer treatment. The receptors shown here come from a man aged 35-75 years with stage III lung adenocarcinoma. CDR3s include the opening cysteine and the closing phenylalanine or tryptophan. D genes are given only for firm matches. The size entry is marked missing in some rows and otherwise reads once, few, many or a size class.

CDR3 DNA: TGTGCCAGCAGCGGACTAGCGGGGTTGGGGGCGGTGAACAATGAGCAGTTCTTC
CDR3 protein: CASSGLAGLGAVNNEQFF
V gene: TRBV2
J gene: TRBJ2-1
CDR3 length: 18
D gene: TRBD2
clone size: NA

CDR3 DNA: TGTGCCAGTAGTACGTCCCCTCTTTGGGAAGAGACCCAGTACTTC
CDR3 protein: CASSTSPLWEETQYF
V gene: TRBV19
J gene: TRBJ2-5
CDR3 length: 15
D gene: NA
clone size: NA

CDR3 DNA: TGTGCCAGCAGCCCCACGGGTTCCGAGCAGTACTTC
CDR3 protein: CASSPTGSEQYF
V gene: TRBV7-2
J gene: TRBJ2-7
CDR3 length: 12
D gene: NA
clone size: NA

CDR3 DNA: TGTGCCAGCTCAAAGGGGACAGGGTTTAACTATGGCTACACCTTC
CDR3 protein: CASSKGTGFNYGYTF
V gene: TRBV18
J gene: TRBJ1-2
CDR3 length: 15
D gene: TRBD1
clone size: NA

CDR3 DNA: TGCGCCAGCAAAGGAACAATGAACACTGAAGCTTTCTTT
CDR3 protein: CASKGTMNTEAFF
V gene: TRBV10-1
J gene: TRBJ1-1
CDR3 length: 13
D gene: NA
clone size: once

CDR3 DNA: TGCGCCAGCAGCTTGGGGCACGGGGAGAATGAAAAACTGTTTTTT
CDR3 protein: CASSLGHGENEKLFF
V gene: TRBV5-1
J gene: TRBJ1-4
CDR3 length: 15
D gene: NA
clone size: few

CDR3 DNA: TGTGCCAGCAGTGATAACGGTTACTCTGGAAACACCATATATTTT
CDR3 protein: CASSDNGYSGNTIYF
V gene: TRBV6-1
J gene: TRBJ1-3
CDR3 length: 15
D gene: NA
clone size: NA

CDR3 DNA: TGCGCCAGCAGTCGAGAGGGCCGGAATGAAAAACTGTTTTTT
CDR3 protein: CASSREGRNEKLFF
V gene: TRBV5-1
J gene: TRBJ1-4
CDR3 length: 14
D gene: NA
clone size: NA

CDR3 DNA: TGCGCCAGCAGCTTGGAGGCGAACACTGAAGCTTTCTTT
CDR3 protein: CASSLEANTEAFF
V gene: TRBV5-1
J gene: TRBJ1-1
CDR3 length: 13
D gene: NA
clone size: NA

CDR3 DNA: TGTGCCAGCAGTTACTCGATACAGGGGGTACGCTACGAGCAGTACTTC
CDR3 protein: CASSYSIQGVRYEQYF
V gene: TRBV6-5
J gene: TRBJ2-7
CDR3 length: 16
D gene: TRBD1
clone size: medium-sized